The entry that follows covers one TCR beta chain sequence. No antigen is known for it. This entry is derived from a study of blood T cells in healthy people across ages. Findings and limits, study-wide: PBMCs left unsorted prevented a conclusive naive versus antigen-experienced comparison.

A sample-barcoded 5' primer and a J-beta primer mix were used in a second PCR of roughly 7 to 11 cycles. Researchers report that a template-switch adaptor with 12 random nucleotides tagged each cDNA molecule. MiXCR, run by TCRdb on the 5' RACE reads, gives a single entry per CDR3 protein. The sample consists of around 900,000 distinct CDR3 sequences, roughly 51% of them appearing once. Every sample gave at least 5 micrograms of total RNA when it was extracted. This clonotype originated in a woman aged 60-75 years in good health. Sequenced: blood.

The CDR3 loop reads CASSRSEQFF. The CDR3 coding sequence is TGTGCCAGCAGTAGGAGCGAGCAGTTCTTC. The chain links TRBV6-6 to TRBJ2-1, with D uncertain. Per germline, CDR1 MNHNY and CDR2 SVGAGI (reference sequence). This CDR3 comprises 10 residues. Trimming took 5 bases from V and 10 from J, leaving 6 bases between them.